This T cell receptor (beta chain) is drawn from a study of blood T cells in healthy people across ages. Study details: When template switching was applied, about one barcoded beta molecule was captured per two T cells.

Germline loops: CDR1 SEHNR, CDR2 FQNEAQ (reference sequence). Trimming left V 3 bases short and J 5 bases short, with 15 bases between. This CDR3 has 15 residues. Together with a sample-barcoded 5' primer, a J-beta primer mix was included in a second PCR lasting about 6 to 11 cycles. MiXCR was run by TCRdb on the 5' RACE reads, yielding one entry per CDR3 protein. The data show around 650,000 distinct CDR3 sequences, 32% seen once. This receptor was taken from a woman older than 75 in good health. The sequencing input was blood. The V gene is TRBV7-9, the J gene TRBJ2-3; D might be TRBD1 or TRBD2, each matching 5 bases. In DNA form, the CDR3 reads TGTGCCAGCAGCTTCGCGGCGATGGGGGAAGATACGCAGTATTTT. Translated, it gives CASSFAAMGEDTQYF.